The TCR beta chain under discussion was sequenced for a study of siplizumab effects on memory and regulatory T cells. Generated by immunoSEQ multiplex PCR, the TCRdb table keeps only in-frame clones and is missing some. Counted here are around 110,000 clones, 94% occurring once; the ten biggest clones make up roughly 1.5%. Remarks on this clone: Its cognate antigen is unknown.

V lost 4 bases, J lost 7 bases, and 9 bases stayed unmatched. Germline assignment: CDR1 SQVTM and CDR2 ANQGSEA. The CDR3 covers 13 residues. The study, taken as a whole, reports: Proliferating Tregs from siplizumab cultures lacked functional confirmation of suppression. A small minority of alloreactive clones were mapped to unstimulated subsets.

V and J are TRBV29-1 and TRBJ2-5; 7 bases align to TRBD2. This clonotype was obtained from a human donor in good health. The source material was non-Treg CD4+ T cells sorted from blood. This CDR3 reads CSVAAGAKGTQYF. As DNA, the CDR3 is TGCAGCGTTGCCGCGGGAGCTAAGGGGACCCAGTACTTC.